Following are 26 T cell receptor beta chains from one sample sequenced in a study of cytomegalovirus exposure and HLA in healthy donors (dated 2017 in TCRdb). Libraries were made using the immunoSEQ multiplex PCR assay. For the multiplex PCR, a mixture combining 60 forward primers for TCR Vbeta segments and 13 reverse primers for TCR Jbeta segments was used. Here the immuneACCESS table is served through TCRdb, limited to in-frame sequences with V and J called. Missing clones are a known gap in these copies; in checked studies unresolved V genes cover under half, and the rest lacks a known reason. This sample has 75,000 to 100,000 clones in its table, and roughly 74% of those were observed once. The top ten clonotypes cover 13% to 15% of the sample. The sequenced material came from PBMCs. Source of these receptors: a woman between 65 and 79 years old in good health and CMV-seropositive.

This sequence joins TRBV19 and TRBJ1-5, with D perhaps TRBD1 (5 bases). V lost 5 bases and J lost 3, with 14 bases in between. The germline gives CDR1 LNHDA, CDR2 SQIVND (reference sequence). CDR3 length: 15 amino acids. CDR3 DNA: TGTGCCAGTAGTCATGGACAAAACTCCAATCAGCCCCAGCATTTT. Translated, it gives CASSHGQNSNQPQHF. The entire variable domain, with the rest obtained from reference TRBV19 and TRBJ1-5, is as follows: DGGITQSPKYLFRKEGQNVTLSCEQNLNHDAMYWYRQDPGQGLRLIYYSQIVNDFQKGDIAEGYSVSREKKESFPLTVTSAQKNPTAFYLCASSHGQNSNQPQHFGDGTRLSIL.

The rearrangement links TRBV7-8 to TRBJ1-6; 8 bases map to TRBD1. This CDR3 has 19 amino acids. Germline V CDR1 and CDR2: SGHVS, FQNEAQ. The junction had 9 bases not matched to a gene; V was cut back by 1 base and J by 1 base. The chain's CDR3 is CASSLDGRGRVSYNSPLHF. In DNA, the CDR3 is TGTGCCAGCAGCTTAGACGGCAGGGGGCGCGTATCCTATAATTCACCCCTCCACTTT.

The V gene is TRBV18, the J gene TRBJ2-7; D ambiguous. The CDR3 has 14 residues. V lost 1 base and J 4 bases, leaving 11 bases between the germline ends. Germline values: CDR1 KGHSH, CDR2 LQKENI. CDR3 bases: TGTGCCAGCTCACCACGCCCAGGCTCTTACGAGCAGTACTTC. Encoded protein: CASSPRPGSYEQYF.

CDR3 DNA sequence: TGTGCCAGCAGTCGCGCCGTACAGGGATCGCGGTACGAGCAGTACTTC. This codes for CASSRAVQGSRYEQYF. This chain uses TRBV5-4 with TRBJ2-7; D might be TRBD1 (6 bases). Per the germline V gene, CDR1 is SGHNT and CDR2 is YYREEE (reference sequence). The germline V and J ends were trimmed by 5 bases and 4 bases, with 22 bases remaining between them. The CDR3 extends over 16 amino acids.

Concerning this clone: The sample contains more than one DNA sequence encoding this CDR3. The V call is TRBV9, the J call TRBJ1-5, with unresolved D. The CDR3 runs 15 residues. The germline CDR1 and CDR2 sequences are SGDLS and YYNGEE. V lost 4 bases and J 6 bases, leaving 17 bases between the germline ends. Here the CDR3 reads CASSPTGGHSQPQHF. CDR3 DNA sequence: TGTGCCAGCAGCCCGACTGGAGGGCATAGTCAGCCCCAGCATTTT.

The chain is built from TRBV9 and TRBJ2-7; TRBD1 matches at 9 bases. CDR3 length: 16 residues. J lost 2 bases, V lost 4 bases, and 10 bases had no gene match. The germline V gene has CDR1 SGDLS and CDR2 YYNGEE. CDR3 amino acids: CASSPPPGQGTYEQYF. Here the CDR3 DNA reads TGTGCCAGCAGCCCACCCCCAGGACAGGGGACCTACGAGCAGTACTTC.

This clone was observed a single time. This chain links TRBV7-8 with TRBJ1-2, with 10 bases matching TRBD1. CDR3 length equals 15 residues. Germline V gene sequence: CDR1 SGHVS, CDR2 FQNEAQ. The J segment lost 6 bases and the V segment lost 3 bases, leaving 7 bases of the junction unmatched. CDR3 nucleotides: TGTGCCAGCAGCTTCTTGACAGGGGGCGCGGATGGCTACACCTTC. Protein product: CASSFLTGGADGYTF.

This clone was picked up a small number of times. The genes are TRBV6-5 and TRBJ2-5; 10 bases map to TRBD1. There are 15 residues in the CDR3. The V segment lost 6 bases and the J segment 6 bases; nucleotides outside the gene matches: 10. From germline, CDR1 is MNHEY and CDR2 SVGAGI. In DNA, the CDR3 is TGTGCCAGCAGCTCTGGACAGGGGGGCGGGAAGACCCAGTACTTC. Translated: CASSSGQGGGKTQYF.

The rearrangement links TRBV5-6 to TRBJ2-5; the D gene is possibly TRBD2 (6 bases). Trimming took off 4 bases at V and 4 bases at J, with 17 bases between the two ends. Per the germline V gene, CDR1 is SGHDT and CDR2 is YYEEEE. This CDR3 is built from 15 residues. Written as DNA, the CDR3 is TGTGCCAGCAGCAAATTTCCGGAGGGTTCAGAGACCCAGTACTTC. Residues: CASSKFPEGSETQYF. Filled out from reference TRBV5-6 and TRBJ2-5, the complete variable domain reads DAGVTQSPTHLIKTRGQQVTLRCSPKSGHDTVSWYQQALGQGPQFIFQYYEEEERQRGNFPDRFSGHQFPNYSSELNVNALLLGDSALYLCASSKFPEGSETQYFGPGTRLLVL.

In this sample, this clone turned up once. J is TRBJ2-7 and V is TRBV30; D unresolved. The CDR3 extends over 12 amino acids. V was pared by 0 bases and J by 3 bases, with 6 bases between. CDR1 GTSNPN and CDR2 SVGIG come from the germline V gene (reference sequence). The CDR3 DNA is TGTGCCTGGAGTGTTGGCAGCTACGAGCAGTACTTC. Translation gives CAWSVGSYEQYF. The whole variable domain, filled in from reference TRBV30 and TRBJ2-7, reads SQTIHQWPATLVQPVGSPLSLECTVEGTSNPNLYWYRQAAGRGLQLLFYSVGIGQISSEVPQNLSASRPQDRQFILSSKKLLLSDSGFYLCAWSVGSYEQYFGPGTRLTVT.

The chain has TRBV4-3 and TRBJ1-3; no definite D call. This CDR3 has 17 amino acids. Germline V gene sequence: CDR1 LGHNA, CDR2 YSLEER. Trimming shortened V by 0 bases and J by 0 bases, and 12 bases separated the two germline ends. The CDR3 coding sequence is TGCGCCAGCAGCCAAGATTTGGTACAGCCCTCTGGAAACACCATATATTTT. It specifies CASSQDLVQPSGNTIYF.

The chain couples TRBV5-1 to TRBJ2-1, with TRBD2 matching 9 bases. Germline trimming cut 0 bases from V and 9 bases from J; bases unmatched to any gene: 10. Germline lookup yields CDR1 SGHRS and CDR2 YFSETQ. The CDR3 totals 16 residues. The CDR3 nucleotides are TGCGCCAGCAGCTTGGGCTCTAGCGGGGCCGTGGGTGAGCAGTTCTTC. It yields the protein CASSLGSSGAVGEQFF.

This clone was counted between two and nine times. The chain recombines TRBV7-2 with TRBJ2-7; D is possibly TRBD2 (6 bases). The CDR3 is 17 amino acids. Trimming cost V 4 bases and J 3 bases, with 22 bases left between them. Germline V gene data show CDR1 as SGHTA and CDR2 as FQGNSA. For the CDR3, the DNA is TGTGCCAGCAGCTCCAGCGGGTTGGTGGGGTTCAACTACGAGCAGTACTTC. Its translation: CASSSSGLVGFNYEQYF.

This clone was detected only a few times. This rearrangement joins TRBV9 to TRBJ2-3; D may be TRBD2 (6 bases). V was pared by 4 bases and J by 3 bases, with 18 bases between. The CDR3 extends over 16 amino acids. The V gene's germline CDR1 is SGDLS and CDR2 YYNGEE. For the CDR3, the DNA is TGTGCCAGCAGCTCTCCTCCGACCCGGGGGACAGATACGCAGTATTTT. Protein: CASSSPPTRGTDTQYF.

In nucleotides, the CDR3 is TGTGCCAGCAGTTCCGGACAGGGGAACTATGGCTACACCTTC. Its protein product is CASSSGQGNYGYTF. V gene TRBV28 combines with J gene TRBJ1-2; 9 bases fit TRBD1. V lost 4 bases, J lost 2 bases, and 2 bases stayed unmatched. Germline CDR1 reads MDHEN; CDR2 reads SYDVKM. The CDR3 has 14 amino acids.

The rearrangement links TRBV27 to TRBJ1-4, with D perhaps TRBD1 (6 bases). Per germline, CDR1 MNHEY and CDR2 SMNVEV (reference sequence). This CDR3 is built from 14 residues. V dropped 5 bases and J dropped 8 bases, with 15 bases sitting between them. The CDR3 region is CASSQQGLREKLFF. The CDR3 region has the DNA TGTGCCAGCAGTCAACAGGGTCTTCGGGAAAAACTGTTTTTT.

The chain employs TRBV4-2 and TRBJ2-6; 7 bases match TRBD1. The CDR3 covers 22 residues. J was trimmed by 0 bases and V by 0 bases; bases with no gene match: 17. Germline V gives CDR1 LGHNA, CDR2 YNFKEQ. This chain's CDR3 is CASSQEIRDRSWAGSGANVLTF. The CDR3, as DNA: TGTGCCAGCAGCCAAGAAATTCGGGACAGATCATGGGCGGGCTCTGGGGCCAACGTCCTGACTTTC.

The chain has TRBV28 and TRBJ2-1; D is possibly TRBD2 (7 bases). The germline CDR1 and CDR2 sequences are MDHEN and SYDVKM. The ends were cut back, 5 bases at V and 8 bases at J, with 22 bases in the middle. The CDR3 consists of 16 residues. The DNA for the CDR3 is TGTGCCAGCAGTCCCCAACTGGGGGGGGGCTCCCATGAGCAGTTCTTC. Translated, it gives CASSPQLGGGSHEQFF.

J is TRBJ2-2 and V is TRBV5-1, with 7 nucleotides matching TRBD1. With V trimmed by 4 bases and J by 1 base, 7 bases remained unmatched. CDR3 size: 16 residues. Germline CDR1 and CDR2: SGHRS and YFSETQ. The CDR3 DNA reads TGCGCCAGCAGCCCCCCGGGACAGATGAACACCGGGGAGCTGTTTTTT. It encodes CASSPPGQMNTGELFF.

This clone appeared once. The V call is TRBV18, the J call TRBJ1-1; tentatively, D is TRBD1 (6 bases). Germline CDR1 and CDR2: KGHSH and LQKENI. V dropped 6 bases and J dropped 4 bases, with 12 bases sitting between them. This CDR3 contains 13 residues. CDR3 loop: CASSVLGGTEAFF. The CDR3 coding sequence is TGTGCCAGCTCCGTTCTAGGGGGCACTGAAGCTTTCTTT.

As concerns this clone: The junction differs from germline at one of its ends, possibly a read error. The CDR3 nucleotides read TGTTCCAGCAGCTTAGGGCAGTGGAACACCGGGGAGCTGTTTTTT. Translating gives CSSSLGQWNTGELFF. The chain uses TRBV7-9 and TRBJ2-2; no reliable D call. The germline V gene has CDR1 SEHNR and CDR2 FQNEAQ (reference sequence). The CDR3 is made up of 15 amino acids. Using reference TRBV7-9 and TRBJ2-2 for the parts outside the CDR3, the full variable domain is DTGVSQNPRHKITKRGQNVTFRCDPISEHNRLYWYRQTLGQGPEFLTYFQNEAQLEKSRLLSDRFSAERPKGSFSTLEIQRTEQGDSAMYLCSSSLGQWNTGELFFGEGSRLTVL.

This clone was detected a few times. The J gene is TRBJ1-5, the V gene TRBV6-6; TRBD1 agrees at 8 bases. The germline V gene has CDR1 MNHNY and CDR2 SVGAGI (reference sequence). The ends lost 6 bases at V and 10 bases at J; junction bases unmatched: 14. This CDR3 is built from 15 residues. CDR3 protein: CASRQPAGGPVPQHF. The CDR3 DNA follows: TGTGCCAGCAGACAACCCGCAGGGGGCCCGGTCCCCCAGCATTTT.

The rearrangement links TRBV5-4 to TRBJ2-1, with TRBD2 matching 12 bases. This CDR3 has 18 amino acids. The germline V gene has CDR1 SGHNT and CDR2 YYREEE (reference sequence). J was trimmed by 6 bases and V by 5 bases; bases with no gene match: 15. In DNA form, the CDR3 reads TGTGCCAGCAGTCCCCGTTCTAGCGGGGGGGCGGGGGGCAATGAGCAGTTCTTC. Translating it yields CASSPRSSGGAGGNEQFF.

This clone was recorded a few times. The chain combines TRBV5-1 with TRBJ1-1, with 7 bases identical to TRBD1. Germline CDR1 reads SGHRS; CDR2 reads YFSETQ. V shed 8 bases and J 0 bases; nucleotides not matched to a gene: 4. The CDR3 spans 13 residues. The CDR3 is CASTTGMNTEAFF. As DNA, the CDR3 is TGCGCCAGTACGACAGGGATGAACACTGAAGCTTTCTTT. Drawing the rest from reference TRBV5-1 and TRBJ1-1, the complete variable domain is KAGVTQTPRYLIKTRGQQVTLSCSPISGHRSVSWYQQTPGQGLQFLFEYFSETQRNKGNFPGRFSGRQFSNSRSEMNVSTLELGDSALYLCASTTGMNTEAFFGQGTRLTVV.

The chain recombines TRBV5-4 with TRBJ1-1; D gene uncertain. V lost 4 bases to trimming and J lost 4 bases, with 14 bases between them. The CDR3 runs 14 residues. Germline V gene lookup returns CDR1 SGHNT and CDR2 YYREEE (reference sequence). The CDR3 sequence: CASSAGWGSTEAFF. CDR3 DNA: TGTGCCAGCAGCGCGGGTTGGGGATCCACTGAAGCTTTCTTT.

The chain carries TRBV4-3 and TRBJ2-6; 7 positions agree with TRBD2. The ends lost 6 bases at V and 2 bases at J; junction bases unmatched: 10. This CDR3 comprises 17 residues. Germline CDR1 reads LGHNA; CDR2 reads YSLEER. The chain's CDR3 is CASSSLLGGAGANVLTF. CDR3 nucleotide sequence: TGCGCCAGCAGTAGCCTCTTGGGAGGGGCTGGGGCCAACGTCCTGACTTTC.